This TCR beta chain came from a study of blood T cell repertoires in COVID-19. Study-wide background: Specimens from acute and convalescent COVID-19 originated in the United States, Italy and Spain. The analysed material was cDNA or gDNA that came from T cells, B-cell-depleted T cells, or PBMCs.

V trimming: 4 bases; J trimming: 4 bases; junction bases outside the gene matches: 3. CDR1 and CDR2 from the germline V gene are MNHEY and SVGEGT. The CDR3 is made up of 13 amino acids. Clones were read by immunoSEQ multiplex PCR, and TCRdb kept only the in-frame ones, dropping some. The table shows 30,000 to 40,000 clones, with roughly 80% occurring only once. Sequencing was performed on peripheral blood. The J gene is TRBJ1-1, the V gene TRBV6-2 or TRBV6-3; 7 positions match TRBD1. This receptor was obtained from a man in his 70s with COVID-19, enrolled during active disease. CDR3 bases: TGTGCCAGCAGTTCGACAGGGAGCACTGAAGCTTTCTTT. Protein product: CASSSTGSTEAFF.